A selection of T cell receptor beta chains follows, all from one sample in a study of blood T cell repertoires in COVID-19. Sequenced by immunoSEQ multiplex PCR; TCRdb stores in-frame clones only, minus some. The data contain over 60,000 clones, 89% of them seen just once; the ten biggest clones take up around 5.2%. Sequencing was done on a sample of peripheral blood. All receptors derive from a woman aged 50 to 60 with active COVID-19. CDR3s include the opening cysteine and the closing phenylalanine or tryptophan. D genes are given only for firm matches. Rows give clone size only sometimes, using once, few, many, or a class for an expanded clone.

TRBV5-8	NA	TRBJ2-7	NA	TGTGCCAGCAGCACCGGTTTGCGGAGTTCCTACGAGCAGTACTTC	CASSTGLRSSYEQYF
TRBV18	TRBD1	TRBJ2-2	NA	TGTGCCAGCTCACCACGTCAGACAGGGTCAAACACCGGGGAGCTGTTTTTT	CASSPRQTGSNTGELFF
TRBV9	TRBD2	TRBJ2-7	NA	TGTGCCAGCAGCCGGGGGGCTAGCGGGAGTTCCTACGAGCAGTACTTC	CASSRGASGSSYEQYF
TRBV6-5	TRBD1	TRBJ1-6	few	TGTGCCAGCAGGCTACAGGGGGGCTCGGATTCACCCCTCCACTTT	CASRLQGGSDSPLHF
TRBV7-9	NA	TRBJ2-1	NA	TGTGCCAGCAGCTTAGCGGCGGGGAGCGGCTACAATGAGCAGTTCTTC	CASSLAAGSGYNEQFF
TRBV10-2	TRBD2	TRBJ2-3	NA	TGCGCCAGCAGTGAGGTCCTAGCGGGAGATACGCAGTATTTT	CASSEVLAGDTQYF
TRBV18	NA	TRBJ2-7	NA	TGTGCCAGCTCACCAGAGGTACGCGGGGCCAACTCCTACGAGCAGTACTTC	CASSPEVRGANSYEQYF
TRBV19	NA	TRBJ1-5	NA	TGTGCCAGTAGTATAGGGTACGGTCCCAATCAGCCCCAGCATTTT	CASSIGYGPNQPQHF
TRBV10-3	TRBD1	TRBJ1-1	NA	TGTGCCACTACCGCGACAGGGGCAAATGAAGATTTCTTT	CATTATGANEDFF
TRBV7-4	TRBD2	TRBJ2-7	NA	TGTGCCAGCAGCTCTAGCGGGGTCTCCTACGAGCAGTACTTC	CASSSSGVSYEQYF
TRBV7-2	NA	TRBJ2-3	NA	TGTGCCAGCAGGTTATACACAGATACGCAGTATTTT	CASRLYTDTQYF
TRBV27	TRBD1	TRBJ2-7	NA	TGTGCCAGCAGCCCCAACAGGGGGCCCTACGAGCAGTACTTC	CASSPNRGPYEQYF
TRBV5-1	NA	TRBJ1-2	NA	TGCGCCAGCAGGCAGGAAGGAGGCTACACCTTC	CASRQEGGYTF
TRBV10-2	NA	TRBJ2-7	NA	TGCGCCAGCAGTGAGGCGTTGACCTACGAGCAGTACTTC	CASSEALTYEQYF
TRBV11-3	TRBD2	TRBJ2-7	NA	TGTGCCAGCAGCCCTAGCGGGAGTCCCTACGAGCAGTACTTC	CASSPSGSPYEQYF
TRBV6-5	TRBD1	TRBJ1-2	NA	TGTGCCAGCAGCGGGACAGGGGCCTATGGCTACACCTTC	CASSGTGAYGYTF
TRBV5-4	TRBD2	TRBJ2-7	NA	TGTGCCAGCAGCCGTCCCCAAGCGGGAGGGCCCTACGAGCAGTACTTC	CASSRPQAGGPYEQYF
TRBV19	TRBD1	TRBJ1-2	NA	TGTGCCAGTAGTATTGGCTCTAAACCGGGACAGGGAAGTTCCTACTACACCTTC	CASSIGSKPGQGSSYYTF
TRBV27	TRBD1	TRBJ2-5	NA	TGTGCCAGCAGCGATTCCCCAGGGGGCGGCCAAGAGACCCAGTACTTC	CASSDSPGGGQETQYF